One T cell receptor beta chain is described in this entry. Its antigen is unidentified. Healthy adults negative for HIV, lacking recent acute infections or vaccinations, served as donors. Germline V lookup: CDR1 KGHSH, CDR2 LQKENI. This CDR3 is built from 19 residues. Trimming took 1 base from V and 6 from J, leaving 22 bases between them. This entry comes from a study of shared clonotypes between healthy human individuals. Findings and limits, study-wide: Clonotype sharing levels among donors were expected to vary with sequencing depth.

Generated by immunoSEQ multiplex PCR, the TCRdb table keeps only in-frame clones and is missing some. The sample holds approximately 340,000 clones; 73% are singletons and the top ten take 8.5% to 12%. The sample consisted of memory CD4+ T cells sorted from blood. Documented subset: CD45RA-negative fraction. The chain is built from TRBV18 and TRBJ1-6; D is unresolved. The origin of this receptor is a man aged 25-40 years in good health. Here the CDR3 reads CASSPRGNSRSNLNSPLHF. CDR3 nucleotides: TGTGCCAGCTCACCACGAGGAAACAGTCGCAGCAACCTTAATTCACCCCTCCACTTT.